This T cell receptor (beta chain) was recorded in a study of blood T cell repertoires in COVID-19. Turning to the study itself: Sites in the United States, Italy and Spain provided acute and convalescent COVID-19 samples. From T cells, B-cell-depleted T cells, or PBMCs came the material, which was cDNA or gDNA.

Original processing methods: Using reference gene primer amplification, nucleated cell counts were estimated. TCRdb's copy holds only in-frame clones and misses some; the assay was immunoSEQ multiplex PCR. V and J calls and clone size are those listed in that table; D and trimming were worked out from the DNA. In the table there are about 150,000 clones, 84% of which are singletons. The CDR3 loop spans 15 amino acids. Germline lookup yields CDR1 SGHDT and CDR2 YYEEEE. Trimming shortened V by 4 bases and J by 0 bases, and 14 bases separated the two germline ends. Sequenced material: peripheral blood. J is TRBJ2-7 and V is TRBV5-6, with a tentative D call TRBD2 (6 bases). The TCR sequence derives from a man aged 18 to 29 with active or convalescent COVID-19. CDR3 protein: CASSGGPGDSYEQYF. DNA of the CDR3: TGTGCCAGCAGCGGAGGCCCGGGGGACTCCTACGAGCAGTACTTC.